The rows below give T cell receptor beta chains drawn from one sample of a study of T cell responses to AZD1222 COVID-19 vaccine. Repertoires were generated with immunoSEQ multiplex PCR, while TCRdb's copy carries only in-frame clones and drops some. The profile covers about 130,000 clones, with roughly 93% appearing a single time and 3.1% taken by the ten largest. The sequences come from peripheral blood, collected on day 0 of AZD1222 vaccination. The receptor source for this set is an adult in good health. Each CDR3 is given with its conserved first and last residue. The D gene is left open where the match is weak. Not all rows give a size; the values are once, few, many and, for expanded clones, a class.

v_call	cdr3_length	d_call	j_call	clone_size	cdr3_aa	cdr3_nt
TRBV19	14	-	TRBJ1-2	-	CASSFPTGRSGYTF	TGTGCCAGTAGTTTCCCGACCGGGAGGTCTGGCTACACCTTC
TRBV9	15	-	TRBJ1-3	-	CASSEKAFLGNTIYF	TGTGCCAGCAGCGAGAAAGCGTTTCTTGGAAACACCATATATTTT
TRBV29-1	13	TRBD1	TRBJ1-2	-	CSVVDRGPGGYTF	TGCAGCGTTGTGGACAGGGGGCCGGGTGGCTACACCTTC
TRBV6-5	15	TRBD2	TRBJ2-7	-	CASRGGSSGRDEQYF	TGTGCCAGCAGGGGGGGGTCTAGCGGGAGAGACGAGCAGTACTTC
TRBV6-2/TRBV6-3	16	TRBD2	TRBJ2-1	once	CASSYPTSGGANEQFF	TGTGCCAGCAGTTACCCGACTAGCGGGGGGGCCAATGAGCAGTTCTTC
TRBV20-1	14	-	TRBJ1-5	-	CSASRGLPNQPQHF	TGCAGTGCTAGTAGGGGACTTCCCAATCAGCCCCAGCATTTT
TRBV2	16	-	TRBJ2-7	-	CASSGIEDVKTYEQYF	TGTGCCAGCAGTGGAATAGAGGACGTAAAAACCTACGAGCAGTACTTC
TRBV19	14	-	TRBJ2-2	-	CASSITGGTGELFF	TGTGCCAGTAGTATAACAGGAGGTACCGGGGAGCTGTTTTTT
TRBV10-3	12	TRBD1	TRBJ1-5	-	CAIREGQGDQHF	TGTGCCATCAGAGAGGGACAGGGGGACCAGCATTTT
TRBV5-5	13	-	TRBJ1-2	-	CASSPGDTYGYTF	TGTGCCAGCAGTCCTGGGGATACCTATGGCTACACCTTC
TRBV27	17	-	TRBJ1-3	-	CASSPSRGPSSGNTIYF	TGTGCCAGCAGTCCAAGTAGGGGACCGAGCTCTGGAAACACCATATATTTT
TRBV20-1	15	TRBD2	TRBJ2-3	once	CSASRSSGRMVTQYF	TGCAGTGCTAGTAGGTCTAGCGGGAGGATGGTTACGCAGTATTTT
TRBV5-6	12	-	TRBJ2-1	-	CASSATSNEQFF	TGTGCCAGCAGCGCGACCTCCAATGAGCAGTTCTTC
TRBV27	13	-	TRBJ1-5	-	CASSPRFGPPQHF	TGTGCCAGCAGTCCCCGGTTTGGCCCGCCCCAGCATTTT